This TCR beta chain was identified in a study of OX40 agonist ivuxolimab in advanced cancers. Across the study: Age averaged around 58 years (range about 20 to 80), and 82.7% were male.

Sequenced by immunoSEQ multiplex PCR; TCRdb stores in-frame clones only, minus some. The sample carries some 54,000 clones, 70% to 90% recorded once. This clone is a singleton in its sample. Its specificity is unknown. Study-wide findings and caveats: Expanded clones tended on average to be more numerous among CD8+ T cells than CD4+. Among expanded peripheral T cells, antigen specificity went undetermined. Doses of 0.1 to 3.0 mg/kg were accompanied by clonal expansion of CD4+ and CD8+ blood T cells by week 6.

V shed 4 bases and J shed 2 bases, with 9 bases lying between them. The germline V gene encodes CDR1 GTSNPN and CDR2 SVGIG (reference sequence). The CDR3 is 13 amino acids. This TCR came from an adult with an advanced solid tumor such as melanoma, head and neck, liver or kidney cancer. V and J are TRBV30 and TRBJ1-5; D ambiguous. This specimen consisted of CD4+ or CD8+ T cells sorted from blood, obtained in a trial of the OX40 agonist ivuxolimab. CDR3 sequence (DNA): TGTGCCTGGACTGTCGGCGGCAATCAGCCCCAGCATTTT. Translation: CAWTVGGNQPQHF. The full variable domain, in which reference TRBV30 and TRBJ1-5 provide the parts outside the CDR3, is SQTIHQWPATLVQPVGSPLSLECTVEGTSNPNLYWYRQAAGRGLQLLFYSVGIGQISSEVPQNLSASRPQDRQFILSSKKLLLSDSGFYLCAWTVGGNQPQHFGDGTRLSIL.